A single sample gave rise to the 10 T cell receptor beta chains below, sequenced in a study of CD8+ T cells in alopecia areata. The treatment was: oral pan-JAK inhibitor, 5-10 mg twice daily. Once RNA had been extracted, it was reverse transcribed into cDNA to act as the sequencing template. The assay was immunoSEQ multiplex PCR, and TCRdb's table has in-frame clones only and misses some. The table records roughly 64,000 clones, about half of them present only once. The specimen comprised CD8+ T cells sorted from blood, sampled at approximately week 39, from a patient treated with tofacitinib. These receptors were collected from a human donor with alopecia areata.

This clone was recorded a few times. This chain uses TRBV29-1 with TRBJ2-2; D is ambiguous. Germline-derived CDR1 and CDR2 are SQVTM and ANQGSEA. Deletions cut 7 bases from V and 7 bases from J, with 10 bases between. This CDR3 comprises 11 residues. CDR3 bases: TGCAGCGGTGGTGGGGACGGGGAGCTGTTTTTT. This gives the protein CSGGGDGELFF.

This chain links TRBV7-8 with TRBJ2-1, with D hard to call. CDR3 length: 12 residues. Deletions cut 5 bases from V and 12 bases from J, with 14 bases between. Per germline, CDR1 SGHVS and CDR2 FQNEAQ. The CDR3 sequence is CASSRRSSGQFF. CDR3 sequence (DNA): TGTGCCAGCAGCAGACGTAGCTCGGGGCAGTTCTTC. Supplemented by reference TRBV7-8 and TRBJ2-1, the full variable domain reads GAGVSQSPRYKVAKRGQDVALRCDPISGHVSLFWYQQALGQGPEFLTYFQNEAQLDKSGLPSDRFFAERPEGSVSTLKIQRTQQEDSAVYLCASSRRSSGQFFGPGTRLTVL.

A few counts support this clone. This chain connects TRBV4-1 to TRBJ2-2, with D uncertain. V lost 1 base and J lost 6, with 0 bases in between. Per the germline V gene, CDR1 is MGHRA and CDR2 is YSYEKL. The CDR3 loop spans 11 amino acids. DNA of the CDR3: TGCGCCAGCAGCCAAGCCGGGGAGCTGTTTTTT. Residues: CASSQAGELFF.

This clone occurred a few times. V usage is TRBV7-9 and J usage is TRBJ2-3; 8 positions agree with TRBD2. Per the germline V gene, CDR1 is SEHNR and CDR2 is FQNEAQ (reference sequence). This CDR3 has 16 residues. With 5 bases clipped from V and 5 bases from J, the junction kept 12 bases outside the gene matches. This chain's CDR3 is CASSGGTGGPRDTQYF. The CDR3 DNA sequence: TGTGCCAGCAGCGGAGGAACGGGAGGGCCACGAGATACGCAGTATTTT.

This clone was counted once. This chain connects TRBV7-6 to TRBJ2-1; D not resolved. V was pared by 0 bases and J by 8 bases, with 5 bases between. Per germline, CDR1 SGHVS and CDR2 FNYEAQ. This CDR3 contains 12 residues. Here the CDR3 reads CASSLAVHEQFF. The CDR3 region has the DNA TGTGCCAGCAGCTTAGCGGTTCATGAGCAGTTCTTC.

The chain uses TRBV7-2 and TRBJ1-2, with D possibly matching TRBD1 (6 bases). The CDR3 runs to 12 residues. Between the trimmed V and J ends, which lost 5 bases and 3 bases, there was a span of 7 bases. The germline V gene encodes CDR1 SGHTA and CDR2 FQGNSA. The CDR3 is CASSTGYYGYTF. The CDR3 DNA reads TGTGCCAGCAGCACAGGGTACTATGGCTACACCTTC.

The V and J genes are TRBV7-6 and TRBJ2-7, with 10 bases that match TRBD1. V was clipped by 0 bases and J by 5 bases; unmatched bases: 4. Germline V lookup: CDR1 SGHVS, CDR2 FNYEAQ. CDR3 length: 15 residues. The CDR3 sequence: CASSLARQGAHEQYF. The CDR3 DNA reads TGTGCCAGCAGCTTAGCGCGACAGGGGGCACACGAGCAGTACTTC.

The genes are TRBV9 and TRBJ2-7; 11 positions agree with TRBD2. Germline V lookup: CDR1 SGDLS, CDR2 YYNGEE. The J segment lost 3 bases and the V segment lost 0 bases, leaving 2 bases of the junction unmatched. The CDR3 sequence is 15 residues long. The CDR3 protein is CASSVGLAGNYEQYF. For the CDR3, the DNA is TGTGCCAGCAGCGTAGGACTAGCGGGAAACTACGAGCAGTACTTC.

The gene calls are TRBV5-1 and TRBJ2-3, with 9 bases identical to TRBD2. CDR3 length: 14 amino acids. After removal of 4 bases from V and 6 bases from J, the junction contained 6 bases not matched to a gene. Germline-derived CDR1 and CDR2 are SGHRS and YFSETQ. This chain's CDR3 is CASSASGIMDTQYF. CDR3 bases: TGCGCCAGCAGCGCTAGCGGGATTATGGATACGCAGTATTTT.

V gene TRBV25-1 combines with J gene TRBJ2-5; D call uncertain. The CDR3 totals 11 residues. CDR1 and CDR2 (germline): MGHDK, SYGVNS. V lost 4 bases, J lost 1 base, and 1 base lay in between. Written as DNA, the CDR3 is TGTGCCAGCAGTGTCCAAGAGACCCAGTACTTC. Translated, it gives CASSVQETQYF.